This T cell receptor beta chain was recorded in a study of graft-versus-host responses after intestinal transplantation. Details on this clone: As yet, its antigen is unknown. A read error may account for a junction end that differs from germline.

CDR1 and CDR2 (germline): MNHEY, SMNVEV (reference sequence). The CDR3 loop spans 13 amino acids. Whole-study findings and limits: Early post-transplant HvG declines were associated with peak circulating GvH clone levels.

Assay used: immunoSEQ multiplex PCR; TCRdb lists only in-frame clones, some missing. The sample shows approximately 25,000 clones, around 94% of them seen only once. The sequencing used PBMCs, collected roughly 30 days after intestinal transplant. This chain joins TRBV27 and TRBJ1-2, with no clear D. The receptor's source is a human patient who received an intestinal transplant, so some T cells may come from the graft donor. CDR3 sequence: CASSVSPTNVYTF. CDR3 sequence (DNA): TGTGCCAGCAGTGTATCCCCTACAAATGTCTACACCTTC.